The text below deals with one T cell receptor (beta chain). Its specificity is unknown. Produced via immunoSEQ multiplex PCR; TCRdb's table is partial and in-frame only. The sample consists of about 3,000 clones, approximately 90% of them appearing once. The data originate from a study of somatic mutations in cytotoxic T cells in rheumatoid arthritis. The germline V gene encodes CDR1 SGHRS and CDR2 YFSETQ. The CDR3 totals 18 residues. With 4 bases clipped from V and 3 bases from J, the junction kept 11 bases outside the gene matches. Study-wide findings and caveats: Clonality of CD8+ cells rose with age in rheumatoid arthritis patients but not healthy controls. There was no significant difference in CD8+ T-cell clonality between rheumatoid arthritis patients and age-matched healthy controls.

The sample taken for sequencing was CD8+ T cells sorted from blood. This receptor was obtained from a young woman with rheumatoid arthritis. The rearrangement joins TRBV5-1 to TRBJ2-1; 12 bases match TRBD2. CDR3 loop: CASSQETSGSPLYNEQFF. CDR3 DNA sequence: TGCGCCAGCAGCCAAGAGACTAGCGGGAGCCCCCTCTACAATGAGCAGTTCTTC.